Reported below is one T cell receptor (beta chain). The record originates from a study of cytomegalovirus exposure and HLA in healthy donors. Study background: In a previous analysis, 110 million or so unique TCR beta sequences were found from approximately 180 million T cells.

PCR used 60 Vbeta primers and 13 Jbeta primers. Assay used: immunoSEQ multiplex PCR; TCRdb lists only in-frame clones, some missing. The repertoire holds roughly 130,000 clones, with over 60% as singletons. This donor's CMV serostatus is unrecorded. This CDR3 contains 16 residues. Germline V lookup: CDR1 LNHNV, CDR2 YYDKDF (reference sequence). The trim removed 3 bases at V and 1 base at J, leaving 5 bases unmatched. Material: PBMCs. This sequence was found in a human donor in good health. This rearrangement joins TRBV15 to TRBJ2-5; 10 nucleotides align to TRBD2. The CDR3 DNA reads TGTGCCACCAGCAGGGACCTAGCGGGGGCCCAAGAGACCCAGTACTTC. Residues: CATSRDLAGAQETQYF. Full variable domain (rest looked up from reference TRBV15 and TRBJ2-5): DAMVIQNPRYQVTQFGKPVTLSCSQTLNHNVMYWYQQKSSQAPKLLFHYYDKDFNNEADTPDNFQSRRPNTSFCFLDIRSPGLGDTAMYLCATSRDLAGAQETQYFGPGTRLLVL.